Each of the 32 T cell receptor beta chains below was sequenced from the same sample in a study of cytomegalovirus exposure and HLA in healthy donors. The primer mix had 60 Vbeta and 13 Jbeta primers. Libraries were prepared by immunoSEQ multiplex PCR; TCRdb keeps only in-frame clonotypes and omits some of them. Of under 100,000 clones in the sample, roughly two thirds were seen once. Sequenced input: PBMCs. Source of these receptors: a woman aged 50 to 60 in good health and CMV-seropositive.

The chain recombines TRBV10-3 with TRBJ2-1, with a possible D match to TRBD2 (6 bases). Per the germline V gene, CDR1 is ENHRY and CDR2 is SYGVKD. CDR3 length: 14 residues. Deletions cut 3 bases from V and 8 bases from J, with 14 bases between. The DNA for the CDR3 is TGTGCCATCAGTGAATGGCGGGAAGGGGATGAGCAGTTCTTC. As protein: CAISEWREGDEQFF.

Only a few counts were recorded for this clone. This CDR3 is CAIRASGNDEQFF. CDR3 in DNA: TGTGCCATCAGGGCTAGCGGGAACGATGAGCAGTTCTTC. The genes are TRBV10-3 and TRBJ2-1; TRBD2 agrees at 9 bases. CDR1 and CDR2 (germline): ENHRY, SYGVKD. The CDR3 runs to 13 residues. J lost 8 bases, V lost 6 bases, and 5 bases had no gene match.

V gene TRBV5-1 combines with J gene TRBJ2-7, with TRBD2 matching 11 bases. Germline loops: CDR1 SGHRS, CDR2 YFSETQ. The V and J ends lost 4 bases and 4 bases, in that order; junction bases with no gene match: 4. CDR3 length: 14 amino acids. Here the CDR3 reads CASSGTSGRYEQYF. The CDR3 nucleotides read TGCGCCAGCAGCGGTACTAGCGGGAGATACGAGCAGTACTTC.

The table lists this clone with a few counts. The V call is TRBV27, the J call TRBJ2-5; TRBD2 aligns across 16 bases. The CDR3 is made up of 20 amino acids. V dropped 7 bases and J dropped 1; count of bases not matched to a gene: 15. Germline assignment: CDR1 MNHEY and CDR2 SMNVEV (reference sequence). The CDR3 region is CASTPFGQGLAGGPQETQYF. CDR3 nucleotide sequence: TGTGCCAGCACCCCGTTTGGACAGGGACTAGCGGGAGGGCCCCAAGAGACCCAGTACTTC.

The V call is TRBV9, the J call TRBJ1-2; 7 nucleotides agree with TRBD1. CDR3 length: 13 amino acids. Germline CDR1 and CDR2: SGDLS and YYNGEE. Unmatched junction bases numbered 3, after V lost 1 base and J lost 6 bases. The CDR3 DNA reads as TGTGCCAGCAGCGTACAGGGGGAACATGGCTACACCTTC. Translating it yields CASSVQGEHGYTF.

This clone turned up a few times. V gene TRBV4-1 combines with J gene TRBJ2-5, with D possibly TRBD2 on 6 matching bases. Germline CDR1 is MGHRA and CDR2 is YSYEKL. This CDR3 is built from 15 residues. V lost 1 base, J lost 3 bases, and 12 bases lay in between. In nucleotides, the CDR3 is TGCGCCAGCAGCCAAGGCCGGGAGATTGAAGAGACCCAGTACTTC. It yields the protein CASSQGREIEETQYF.

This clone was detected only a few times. For the CDR3, the DNA is TGTGCCAGCAGCTTAGCAGTCGGTCCCGGAGGTGAAAACACCATATATTTT. Translation gives CASSLAVGPGGENTIYF. V is TRBV7-2 and J is TRBJ1-3; D gene unclear. V was cut by 0 bases and J by 6 bases, with 18 bases left in between. CDR3 length: 17 amino acids. In germline, CDR1 is SGHTA, CDR2 FQGNSA.

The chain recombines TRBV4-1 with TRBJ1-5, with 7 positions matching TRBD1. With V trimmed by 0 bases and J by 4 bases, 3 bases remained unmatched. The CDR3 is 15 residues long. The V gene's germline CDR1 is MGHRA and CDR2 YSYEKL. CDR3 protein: CASSQEWDSNQPQHF. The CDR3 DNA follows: TGCGCCAGCAGCCAAGAATGGGACAGTAATCAGCCCCAGCATTTT.

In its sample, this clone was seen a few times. CDR3 sequence (DNA): TGTGCCAGCCCGGCTGGCGGGACCTACAATGAGCAGTTCTTC. Translation: CASPAGGTYNEQFF. J is TRBJ2-1 and V is TRBV21-1; TRBD2, the D gene given by the table, was not confirmed from the DNA. TRBV21-1 is annotated as a pseudogene. CDR3 size: 14 residues.

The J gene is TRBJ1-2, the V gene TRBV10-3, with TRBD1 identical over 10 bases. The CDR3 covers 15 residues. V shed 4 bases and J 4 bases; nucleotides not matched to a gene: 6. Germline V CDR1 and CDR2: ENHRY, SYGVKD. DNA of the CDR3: TGTGCCATCAGTGGACAGGGGGCACTTGCCTATGGCTACACCTTC. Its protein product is CAISGQGALAYGYTF.

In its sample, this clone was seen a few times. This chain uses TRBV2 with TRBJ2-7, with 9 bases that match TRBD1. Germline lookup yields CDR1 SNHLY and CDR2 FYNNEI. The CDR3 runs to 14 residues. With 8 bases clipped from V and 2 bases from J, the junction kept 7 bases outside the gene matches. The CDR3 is CASGDRGGTYEQYF. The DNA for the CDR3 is TGTGCCAGCGGAGACAGGGGGGGGACCTACGAGCAGTACTTC.

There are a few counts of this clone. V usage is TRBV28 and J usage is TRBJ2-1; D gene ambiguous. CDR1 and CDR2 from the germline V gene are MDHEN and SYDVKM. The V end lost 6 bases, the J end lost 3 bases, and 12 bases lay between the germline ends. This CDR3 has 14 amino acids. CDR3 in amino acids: CASSPAQVYNEQFF. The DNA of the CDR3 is TGTGCCAGCAGCCCAGCTCAGGTCTACAATGAGCAGTTCTTC.

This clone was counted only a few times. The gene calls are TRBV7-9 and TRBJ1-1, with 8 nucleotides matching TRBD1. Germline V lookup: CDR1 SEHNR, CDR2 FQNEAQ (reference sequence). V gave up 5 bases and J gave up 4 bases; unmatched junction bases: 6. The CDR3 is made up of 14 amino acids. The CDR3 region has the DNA TGTGCCAGCAGCACCGGACAGGGTGGCACTGAAGCTTTCTTT. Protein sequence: CASSTGQGGTEAFF.

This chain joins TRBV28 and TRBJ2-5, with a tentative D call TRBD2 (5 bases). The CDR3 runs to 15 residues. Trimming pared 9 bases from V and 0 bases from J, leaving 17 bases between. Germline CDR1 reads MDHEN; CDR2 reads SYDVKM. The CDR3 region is CASQAWGSDQETQYF. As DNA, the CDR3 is TGTGCCAGTCAGGCCTGGGGTAGCGACCAAGAGACCCAGTACTTC.

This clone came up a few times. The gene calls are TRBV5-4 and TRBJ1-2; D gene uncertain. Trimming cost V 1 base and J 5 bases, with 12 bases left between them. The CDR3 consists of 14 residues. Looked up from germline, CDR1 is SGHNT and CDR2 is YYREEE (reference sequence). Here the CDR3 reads CASSLSGPGYGYTF. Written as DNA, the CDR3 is TGTGCCAGCAGCTTGAGCGGGCCCGGGTATGGCTACACCTTC.

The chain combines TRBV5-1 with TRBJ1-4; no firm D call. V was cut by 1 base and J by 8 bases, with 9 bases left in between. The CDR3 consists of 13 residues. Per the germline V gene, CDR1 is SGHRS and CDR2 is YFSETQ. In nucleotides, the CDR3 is TGCGCCAGCAGCTTGTCGGGTACGGAAAAACTGTTTTTT. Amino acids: CASSLSGTEKLFF.

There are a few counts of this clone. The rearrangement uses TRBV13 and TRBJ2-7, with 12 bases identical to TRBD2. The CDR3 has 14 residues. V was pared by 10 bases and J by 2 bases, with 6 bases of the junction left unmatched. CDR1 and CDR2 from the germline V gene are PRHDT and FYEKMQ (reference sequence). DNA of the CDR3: TGTGCCACTCGGACTAGCGGGAAAACCTACGAGCAGTACTTC. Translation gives CATRTSGKTYEQYF.

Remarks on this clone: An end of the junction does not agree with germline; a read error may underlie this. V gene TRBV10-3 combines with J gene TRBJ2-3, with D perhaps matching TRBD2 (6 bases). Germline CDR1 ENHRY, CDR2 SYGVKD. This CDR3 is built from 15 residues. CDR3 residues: CASSPTDGGTDTQYF. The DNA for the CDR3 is TGTGCCAGCAGTCCGACGGATGGGGGGACAGATACGCAGTATTTT.

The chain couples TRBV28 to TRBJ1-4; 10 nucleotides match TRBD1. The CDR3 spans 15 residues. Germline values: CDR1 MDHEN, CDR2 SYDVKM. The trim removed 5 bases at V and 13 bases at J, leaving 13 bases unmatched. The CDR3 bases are TGTGCCAGCAGTCGGGCTGGGACAGGGGCTTTAATACTGTTTTTT. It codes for CASSRAGTGALILFF.

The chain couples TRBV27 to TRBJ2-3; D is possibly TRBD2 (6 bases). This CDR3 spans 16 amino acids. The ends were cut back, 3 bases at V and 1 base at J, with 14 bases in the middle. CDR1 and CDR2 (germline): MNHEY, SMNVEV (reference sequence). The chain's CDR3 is CASSFMEGSGTDTQYF. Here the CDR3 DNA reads TGTGCCAGCAGTTTCATGGAGGGGTCAGGCACAGATACGCAGTATTTT.

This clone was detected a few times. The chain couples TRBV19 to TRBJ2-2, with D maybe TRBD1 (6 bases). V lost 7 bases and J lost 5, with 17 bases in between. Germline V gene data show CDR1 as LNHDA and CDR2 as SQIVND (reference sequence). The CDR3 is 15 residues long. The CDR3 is CASNGGAEFTGELFF. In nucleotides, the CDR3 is TGTGCCAGTAATGGGGGCGCGGAGTTTACCGGGGAGCTGTTTTTT.

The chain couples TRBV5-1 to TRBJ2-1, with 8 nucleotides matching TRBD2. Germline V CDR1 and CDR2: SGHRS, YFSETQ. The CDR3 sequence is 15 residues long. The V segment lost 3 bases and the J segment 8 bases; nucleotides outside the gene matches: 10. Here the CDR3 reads CASSSGLVTGDEQFF. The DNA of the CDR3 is TGCGCCAGCAGCTCGGGACTAGTTACAGGCGATGAGCAGTTCTTC.

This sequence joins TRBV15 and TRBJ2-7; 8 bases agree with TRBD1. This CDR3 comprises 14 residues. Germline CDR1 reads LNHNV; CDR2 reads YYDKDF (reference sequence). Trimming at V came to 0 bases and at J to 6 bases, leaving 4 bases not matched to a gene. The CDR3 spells CATSREGQGGEQYF. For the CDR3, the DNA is TGTGCCACCAGCAGAGAAGGACAGGGTGGCGAGCAGTACTTC.

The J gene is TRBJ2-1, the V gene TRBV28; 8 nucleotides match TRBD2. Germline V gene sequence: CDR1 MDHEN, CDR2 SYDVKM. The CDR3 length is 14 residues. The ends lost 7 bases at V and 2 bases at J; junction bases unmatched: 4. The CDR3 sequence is CASIPGLAYNEQFF. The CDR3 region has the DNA TGTGCCAGCATTCCGGGACTAGCCTACAATGAGCAGTTCTTC.

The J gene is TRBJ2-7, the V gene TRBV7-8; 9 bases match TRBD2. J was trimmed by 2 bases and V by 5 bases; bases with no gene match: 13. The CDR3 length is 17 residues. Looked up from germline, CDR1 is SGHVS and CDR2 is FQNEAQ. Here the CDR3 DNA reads TGTGCCAGCAGCCCGTGGGCGGGGGGGCTTCCTACCTACGAGCAGTACTTC. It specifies CASSPWAGGLPTYEQYF.

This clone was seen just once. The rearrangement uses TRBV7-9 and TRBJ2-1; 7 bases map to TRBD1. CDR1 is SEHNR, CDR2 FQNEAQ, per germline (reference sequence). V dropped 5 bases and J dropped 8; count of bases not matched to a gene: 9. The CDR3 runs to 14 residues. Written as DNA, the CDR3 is TGTGCCAGCAGCCCAGACAGGGTCCGCGATGAGCAGTTCTTC. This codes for CASSPDRVRDEQFF.

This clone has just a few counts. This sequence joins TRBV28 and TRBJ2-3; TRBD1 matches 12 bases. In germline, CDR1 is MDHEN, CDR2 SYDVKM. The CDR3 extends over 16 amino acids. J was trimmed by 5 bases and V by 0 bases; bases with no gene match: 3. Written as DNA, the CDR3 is TGTGCCAGCAGTTTATGGGGACAGGGGGCCCAAGATACGCAGTATTTT. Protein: CASSLWGQGAQDTQYF. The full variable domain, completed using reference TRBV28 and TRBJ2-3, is DVKVTQSSRYLVKRTGEKVFLECVQDMDHENMFWYRQDPGLGLRLIYFSYDVKMKEKGDIPEGYSVSREKKERFSLILESASTNQTSMYLCASSLWGQGAQDTQYFGPGTRLTVL.

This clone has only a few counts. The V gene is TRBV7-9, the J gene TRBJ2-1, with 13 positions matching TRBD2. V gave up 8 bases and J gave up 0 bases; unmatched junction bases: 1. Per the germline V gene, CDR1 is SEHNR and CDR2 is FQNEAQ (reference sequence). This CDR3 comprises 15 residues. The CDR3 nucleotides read TGTGCCAGCGGGACTAGCGGGGTCTCCTACAATGAGCAGTTCTTC. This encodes CASGTSGVSYNEQFF.

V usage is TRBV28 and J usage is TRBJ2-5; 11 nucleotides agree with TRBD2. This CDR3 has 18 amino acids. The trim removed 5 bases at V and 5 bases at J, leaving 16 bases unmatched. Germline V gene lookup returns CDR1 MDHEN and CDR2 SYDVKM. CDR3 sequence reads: CASSPVGSGRASGETQYF. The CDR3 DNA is TGTGCCAGCAGTCCCGTTGGTAGCGGGAGGGCCAGTGGGGAGACCCAGTACTTC.

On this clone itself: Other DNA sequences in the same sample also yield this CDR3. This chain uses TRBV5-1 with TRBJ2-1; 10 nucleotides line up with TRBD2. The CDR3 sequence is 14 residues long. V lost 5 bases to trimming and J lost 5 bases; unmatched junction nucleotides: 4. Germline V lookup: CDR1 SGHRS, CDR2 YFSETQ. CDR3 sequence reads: CASSRTSGNNEQFF. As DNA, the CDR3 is TGCGCCAGCAGTCGGACTAGCGGAAACAATGAGCAGTTCTTC.

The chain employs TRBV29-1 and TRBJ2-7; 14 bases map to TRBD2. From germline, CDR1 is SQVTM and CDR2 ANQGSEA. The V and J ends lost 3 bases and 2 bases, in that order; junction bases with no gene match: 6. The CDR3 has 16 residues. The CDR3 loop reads CSVDGTSGSSPYEQYF. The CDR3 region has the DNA TGCAGCGTTGATGGGACTAGCGGGAGCTCCCCCTACGAGCAGTACTTC.

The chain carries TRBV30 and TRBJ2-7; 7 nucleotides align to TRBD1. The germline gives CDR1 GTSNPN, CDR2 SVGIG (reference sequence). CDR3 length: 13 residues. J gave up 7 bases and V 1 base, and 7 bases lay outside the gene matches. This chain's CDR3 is CAWSAEGAREQYF. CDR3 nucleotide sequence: TGTGCCTGGAGTGCTGAGGGGGCGCGGGAGCAGTACTTC.